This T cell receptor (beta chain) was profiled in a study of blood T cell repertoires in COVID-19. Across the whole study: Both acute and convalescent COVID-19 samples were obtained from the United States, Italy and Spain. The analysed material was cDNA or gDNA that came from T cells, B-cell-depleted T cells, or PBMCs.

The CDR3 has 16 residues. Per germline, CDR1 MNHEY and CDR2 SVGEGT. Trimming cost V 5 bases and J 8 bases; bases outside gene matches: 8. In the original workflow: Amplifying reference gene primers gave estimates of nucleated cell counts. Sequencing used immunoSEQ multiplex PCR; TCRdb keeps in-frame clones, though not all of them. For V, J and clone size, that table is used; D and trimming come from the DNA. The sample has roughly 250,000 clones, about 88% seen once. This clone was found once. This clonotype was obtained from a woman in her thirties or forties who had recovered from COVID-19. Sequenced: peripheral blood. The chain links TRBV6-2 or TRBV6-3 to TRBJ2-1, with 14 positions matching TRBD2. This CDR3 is CASSPKGLAGVDEQFF. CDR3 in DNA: TGTGCCAGCAGTCCCAAGGGACTAGCGGGAGTCGATGAGCAGTTCTTC.